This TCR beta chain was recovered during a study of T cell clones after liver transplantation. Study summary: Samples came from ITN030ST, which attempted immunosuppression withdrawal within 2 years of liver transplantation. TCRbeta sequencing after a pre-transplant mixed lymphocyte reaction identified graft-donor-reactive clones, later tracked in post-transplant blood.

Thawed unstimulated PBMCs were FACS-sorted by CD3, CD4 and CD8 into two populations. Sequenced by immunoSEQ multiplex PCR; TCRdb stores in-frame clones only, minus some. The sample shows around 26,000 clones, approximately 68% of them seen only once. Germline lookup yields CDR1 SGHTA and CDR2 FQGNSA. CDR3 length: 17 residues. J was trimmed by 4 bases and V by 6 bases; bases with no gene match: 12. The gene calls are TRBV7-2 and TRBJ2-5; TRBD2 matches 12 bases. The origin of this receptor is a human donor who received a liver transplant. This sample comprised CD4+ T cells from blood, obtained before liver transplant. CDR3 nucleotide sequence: TGTGCCAGCAGTTCAGTCACTAGCGGGAGGTTAATAGAGACCCAGTACTTC. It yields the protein CASSSVTSGRLIETQYF.